The sequence of this T cell receptor beta chain was determined in a study of post-analysis software for immune sequencing data. This clonotype has a handful of counts. As yet, its antigen is unknown. Presence of unique molecular identifiers characterized the TCR beta cDNA libraries. A single record per CDR3 protein comes from TCRdb applying MiXCR to the PCR reads. The table lists 350,000 to 500,000 distinct CDR3 sequences, roughly 40% of them singletons. Study-wide findings and caveats: With TRBV5-6, TRBV5-1 and TRBV20-1 included, roughly five TRBV segments were more frequent in patients than in controls.

Per the germline V gene, CDR1 is SEHNR and CDR2 is FQNEAQ (reference sequence). The CDR3 runs 17 residues. V gave up 2 bases and J gave up 5 bases, with 21 bases separating them. The V and J genes are TRBV7-9 and TRBJ2-5; D assignment may be TRBD1 or TRBD2 (5 bases each). The receptor's source is a girl aged 2 to 10 with multiple sclerosis. The sequencing sample was made of blood. CDR3 sequence (DNA): TGTGCCAGCAGCTTAATCGGGATAGGGGTCTTCGGTGAGACCCAGTACTTC. This codes for CASSLIGIGVFGETQYF.